This TCR beta chain was captured in a study of blood T cells in healthy people across ages. Deletions cut 0 bases from V and 7 bases from J, with 22 bases between. This CDR3 has 17 amino acids. Germline CDR1 reads SGHVS; CDR2 reads FQNEAQ. PCR was performed a second time for about 7 to 12 cycles using a sample-barcoded 5' primer and a J-beta primer mix. Using its own MiXCR run on the 5' RACE reads, TCRdb lists one record per CDR3 protein. The data contain approximately 800,000 distinct CDR3 sequences, roughly 50% of them singletons. This clonotype was found a few times. A read error may be the cause here, since a much bigger clone is one base away.

This TCR derives from a man aged 30 to 39 in good health. The chain links TRBV7-8 to TRBJ2-7; weak D call: TRBD2 (6 bases). Sequenced sample: blood. CDR3 nucleotides: TGTGCCAGCAGCTTAGCGCGGTTTGCGGGATCCTTTAATGAGCAGTACTTC. Its translation is CASSLARFAGSFNEQYF.